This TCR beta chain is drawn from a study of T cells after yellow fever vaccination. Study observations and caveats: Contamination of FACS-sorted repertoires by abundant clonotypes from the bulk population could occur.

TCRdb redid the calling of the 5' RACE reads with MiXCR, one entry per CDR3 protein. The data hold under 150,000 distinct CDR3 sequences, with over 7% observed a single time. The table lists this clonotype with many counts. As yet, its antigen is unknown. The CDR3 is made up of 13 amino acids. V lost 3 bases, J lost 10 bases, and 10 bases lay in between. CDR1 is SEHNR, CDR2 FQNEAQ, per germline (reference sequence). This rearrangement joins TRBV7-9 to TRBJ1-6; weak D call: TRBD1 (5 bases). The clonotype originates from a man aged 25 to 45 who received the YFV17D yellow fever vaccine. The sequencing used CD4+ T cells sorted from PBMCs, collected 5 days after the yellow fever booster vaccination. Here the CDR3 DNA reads TGTGCCAGCAGCTTTCCCGGGGGATCACCCCTCCACTTT. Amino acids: CASSFPGGSPLHF.